Following are 24 T cell receptor beta chains from one sample sequenced in a study of T cells in Graves' hyperthyroidism and ophthalmopathy. Amplification of TCR beta CDR3 regions was performed using RNA transcripts as template. The HTBI primer set drove a first-round RT-PCR of the TCR CDR3. TCRdb analysed the multiplex PCR reads with MiXCR anew, one entry per CDR3 protein. The profile shows about 640,000 distinct CDR3 sequences, under 25% of them singletons. The sample consisted of blood. The receptors originated from a man younger than 45 with Graves' ophthalmopathy.

This clonotype turned up a few times. Germline and junction disagree at one end, which may indicate a read error. V is TRBV7-9 and J is TRBJ1-4; 7 nucleotides align to TRBD1. The CDR3 is 15 amino acids. From germline, CDR1 is SEHNR and CDR2 FQNEAQ (reference sequence). CDR3 amino acids: CASSLAFSRGEKLFF. In nucleotides, the CDR3 is TGCGCCAGCAGCTTAGCATTCAGCAGGGGGGAAAAACTGTTTTTT.

The V gene is TRBV6-5, the J gene TRBJ1-6; the D gene is possibly TRBD1 (5 bases). Trimming removed 0 bases at V and 7 bases at J, with 10 bases between. The CDR3 contains 15 residues. Germline V gene data show CDR1 as MNHEY and CDR2 as SVGAGI. CDR3 coding DNA: TGTGCCAGCAGTTACTCTCGGGACCGCAATTCACCCCTCCACTTT. Protein sequence: CASSYSRDRNSPLHF.

The chain carries TRBV5-1 and TRBJ2-5; D is possibly TRBD1 or TRBD2 (5 bases each). This CDR3 is built from 15 residues. Trimming removed 2 bases from V and 2 bases from J, with 13 bases in between. Germline CDR1 SGHRS, CDR2 YFSETQ. The DNA of the CDR3 is TGCGCCAGCAGCTTAGTCCGGGACGGGCAAGAGACCCAGTACTTC. As protein: CASSLVRDGQETQYF.

This chain joins TRBV19 and TRBJ1-3; no definite D call. Germline CDR1 and CDR2: LNHDA and SQIVND (reference sequence). V was shortened by 0 bases and J by 0 bases, with 6 bases between the two germline ends. The CDR3 contains 15 residues. CDR3 in DNA: TGTGCCAGTAGTATAGACCCAAGCTCTGGAAACACCATATATTTT. This encodes CASSIDPSSGNTIYF.

This clonotype was detected ten times or more. The chain combines TRBV5-1 with TRBJ2-1, with D possibly being TRBD2 (6 bases). V was shortened by 0 bases and J by 1 base, with 17 bases between the two germline ends. Germline CDR1 reads SGHRS; CDR2 reads YFSETQ. CDR3 length: 18 residues. The CDR3 loop is CASSLASGGELSYNEQFF. CDR3 DNA sequence: TGCGCCAGCAGCTTGGCGTCCGGGGGAGAACTATCCTACAATGAGCAGTTCTTC. Looking up the rest from reference TRBV5-1 and TRBJ2-1 gives the full variable domain: KAGVTQTPRYLIKTRGQQVTLSCSPISGHRSVSWYQQTPGQGLQFLFEYFSETQRNKGNFPGRFSGRQFSNSRSEMNVSTLELGDSALYLCASSLASGGELSYNEQFFGPGTRLTVL.

This clonotype was counted between two and nine times. The V call is TRBV6-4, the J call TRBJ1-6, with no clear D. V lost 3 bases to trimming and J lost 9 bases, with 9 bases between them. CDR1 is MRHNA and CDR2 is SNTAGT in the germline V gene. The CDR3 extends over 13 amino acids. The CDR3: CASSETTGSPLHF. The CDR3 bases are TGTGCCAGCAGTGAGACCACCGGTTCACCCCTCCACTTT.

This clonotype occurred a few times. The CDR3 is CASSPHPGLAGSVSYNEQFF. For the CDR3, the DNA is TGTGCCAGCAGTCCCCACCCGGGACTAGCGGGTAGTGTCTCCTACAATGAGCAGTTCTTC. The V call is TRBV28, the J call TRBJ2-1; 12 bases agree with TRBD2. CDR1 and CDR2 (germline): MDHEN, SYDVKM. The J segment lost 0 bases and the V segment lost 5 bases, leaving 14 bases of the junction unmatched. CDR3 size: 20 residues.

This clonotype came up once. The chain combines TRBV6-5 with TRBJ2-1; 13 nucleotides line up with TRBD2. V gave up 0 bases and J gave up 12 bases; unmatched junction bases: 11. The germline gives CDR1 MNHEY, CDR2 SVGAGI. CDR3 size: 17 residues. The CDR3 loop reads CASSYSMWTSGSKGQFF. CDR3 DNA sequence: TGTGCCAGCAGTTACTCGATGTGGACTAGCGGGAGCAAGGGGCAGTTCTTC.

This clonotype has more than one count but fewer than ten. The V gene is TRBV13, the J gene TRBJ1-3; 9 bases match TRBD1. Germline V gene sequence: CDR1 PRHDT, CDR2 FYEKMQ (reference sequence). J lost 4 bases, V lost 5 bases, and 3 bases had no gene match. CDR3 size: 14 residues. The CDR3 spells CASSDRGKGNTIYF. CDR3 DNA sequence: TGTGCCAGCAGCGACAGGGGGAAAGGAAACACCATATATTTT.

This clonotype was found a few times. The chain carries TRBV7-9 and TRBJ1-2; D uncertain. Trimming removed 5 bases from V and 8 bases from J, with 15 bases in between. There are 13 residues in the CDR3. The germline CDR1 and CDR2 sequences are SEHNR and FQNEAQ (reference sequence). In DNA, the CDR3 is TGTGCCAGCAGCCCCCCCGGACGATGGGGCTACACCTTC. Protein: CASSPPGRWGYTF.

In its sample, this clonotype was seen many times. The V gene is TRBV15, the J gene TRBJ2-7, with unresolved D. V was shortened by 6 bases and J by 0 bases, with 24 bases between the two germline ends. The CDR3 is 18 amino acids. Germline V gene lookup returns CDR1 LNHNV and CDR2 YYDKDF (reference sequence). CDR3 region: CATSPLDTMNEPSYEQYF. The CDR3 DNA sequence: TGTGCCACCAGTCCCCTAGACACTATGAACGAACCCTCCTACGAGCAGTACTTC.

This clonotype was observed at least ten times. V and J are TRBV12-3 or TRBV12-4 and TRBJ2-7; D possibly corresponds to TRBD1 (6 bases). V was trimmed by 4 bases and J by 0 bases, leaving 7 bases between them. This CDR3 spans 13 amino acids. The CDR3 loop is CASSWDNSYEQYF. In nucleotides, the CDR3 is TGTGCCAGCAGTTGGGACAACTCCTACGAGCAGTACTTC.

The CDR3 DNA sequence: TGTGCCAGCACGTTCTCCCGGCACGTGGAGGTGAATTCACCCCTCCACTTT. Translated, it gives CASTFSRHVEVNSPLHF. The genes are TRBV6-1 and TRBJ1-6, with D unclear. V shed 7 bases and J shed 7 bases, with 23 bases lying between them. This CDR3 has 17 residues. Germline-derived CDR1 and CDR2 are MNHNS and SASEGT.

This clonotype was recorded a few times. J is TRBJ1-1 and V is TRBV25-1, with D possibly TRBD1 on 6 matching bases. The germline V and J ends were trimmed by 4 bases and 3 bases, with 21 bases remaining between them. Per germline, CDR1 MGHDK and CDR2 SYGVNS. This CDR3 region has 17 residues. CDR3 bases: TGTGCCAGCAGTGCGCCCATCCGGACAGATCCGGACACTGAAGCTTTCTTT. Its protein is CASSAPIRTDPDTEAFF.

This clonotype was detected only a few times. The chain uses TRBV6-1 and TRBJ1-2; 9 nucleotides match TRBD1. This CDR3 is 14 amino acids long. CDR1 and CDR2 from the germline V gene are MNHNS and SASEGT. V trimming: 2 bases; J trimming: 6 bases; junction bases outside the gene matches: 4. The CDR3 region is CASSEKGTGHGYTF. Here the CDR3 DNA reads TGTGCCAGCAGTGAAAAAGGGACAGGGCATGGCTACACCTTC.

This clonotype has a count of ten or more. The chain is built from TRBV5-5 and TRBJ1-5; tentatively, D is TRBD1 (6 bases). Germline loops: CDR1 SGHKS, CDR2 YYEKEE (reference sequence). The CDR3 has 16 residues. Trimming left V 2 bases short and J 0 bases short, with 12 bases between. CDR3 sequence: CASSLATQGSNQPQHF. In DNA, the CDR3 is TGTGCCAGCAGCTTAGCAACACAGGGTAGCAATCAGCCCCAGCATTTT.

The chain combines TRBV5-5 with TRBJ2-7; no clear D gene. The germline V and J ends were trimmed by 1 base and 3 bases, with 8 bases remaining between them. CDR1 is SGHKS, CDR2 YYEKEE, per germline (reference sequence). This CDR3 comprises 13 residues. The CDR3 sequence is CASSLFLIYEQYF. In DNA form, the CDR3 reads TGTGCCAGCAGCTTGTTCCTGATCTACGAGCAGTACTTC.

The V call is TRBV20-1, the J call TRBJ2-3, with 10 bases matching TRBD2. Germline V gene data show CDR1 as DFQATT and CDR2 as SNEGSKA (reference sequence). V lost 7 bases, J lost 1 base, and 8 bases stayed unmatched. CDR3 length: 15 residues. As DNA, the CDR3 is TGCAGTGTAAACCCTGGACTAGCGGGCACAGATACGCAGTATTTT. This sequence encodes CSVNPGLAGTDTQYF.

The chain couples TRBV7-9 to TRBJ2-7, with D tentatively TRBD1 (5 bases). The germline V gene has CDR1 SEHNR and CDR2 FQNEAQ (reference sequence). The CDR3 length is 14 residues. V was shortened by 5 bases and J by 1 base, with 12 bases between the two germline ends. The CDR3 region has the DNA TGTGCCAGCAGCCTAGATAAGGGGTCCTACGAGCAGTACTTC. Its protein product is CASSLDKGSYEQYF.

As DNA, the CDR3 is TGTGCCAGCTCCCGGGAGGGGGGTGCTGTCTACAATGAGCAGTTCTTC. Translating it yields CASSREGGAVYNEQFF. The chain couples TRBV27 to TRBJ2-1; TRBD2 matches at 8 bases. The CDR3 is 16 residues long. Trimming removed 8 bases from V and 3 bases from J; junction bases left unmatched: 12. Germline values: CDR1 MNHEY, CDR2 SMNVEV (reference sequence).

The rearrangement joins TRBV12-3 or TRBV12-4 to TRBJ2-2; 16 bases are a match to TRBD2. Trimming removed 5 bases from V and 3 bases from J; junction bases left unmatched: 15. The CDR3 runs 21 residues. In DNA, the CDR3 is TGTGCCAGCAGTACCCGCCCGGGACTAGCGGGAGGGCCAAAATACACCGGGGAGCTGTTTTTT. Translated: CASSTRPGLAGGPKYTGELFF.

The sample holds many counts of this clonotype. The genes are TRBV30 and TRBJ1-5; no firm D call. Germline lookup yields CDR1 GTSNPN and CDR2 SVGIG (reference sequence). This CDR3 comprises 13 residues. V shed 1 base and J shed 1 base, with 5 bases lying between them. The CDR3 region has the DNA TGTGCCTGGAGTGCAGGAAGCAATCAGCCCCAGCATTTT. Residues: CAWSAGSNQPQHF. Full variable domain (missing parts from reference TRBV30 and TRBJ1-5): SQTIHQWPATLVQPVGSPLSLECTVEGTSNPNLYWYRQAAGRGLQLLFYSVGIGQISSEVPQNLSASRPQDRQFILSSKKLLLSDSGFYLCAWSAGSNQPQHFGDGTRLSIL.

J is TRBJ2-7 and V is TRBV3-2. TRBV3-2 counts as a pseudogene. The CDR3 is 13 amino acids. The CDR3: CASSQSGSYERYF. Here the CDR3 DNA reads TGTGCCAGCAGCCAATCCGGCTCCTACGAGCGGTACTTC.

This clonotype was seen more than once but under ten times. The chain uses TRBV3-1 and TRBJ1-3, with D possibly being TRBD1 (5 bases). CDR1 and CDR2 from the germline V gene are LGHDT and YNNKEL (reference sequence). Trimming took off 5 bases at V and 0 bases at J, with 11 bases between the two ends. The CDR3 is 15 amino acids. The CDR3 DNA reads TGTGCCAGCAGCGCACGGGGGGACTCTGGAAACACCATATATTTT. Translated, it gives CASSARGDSGNTIYF.